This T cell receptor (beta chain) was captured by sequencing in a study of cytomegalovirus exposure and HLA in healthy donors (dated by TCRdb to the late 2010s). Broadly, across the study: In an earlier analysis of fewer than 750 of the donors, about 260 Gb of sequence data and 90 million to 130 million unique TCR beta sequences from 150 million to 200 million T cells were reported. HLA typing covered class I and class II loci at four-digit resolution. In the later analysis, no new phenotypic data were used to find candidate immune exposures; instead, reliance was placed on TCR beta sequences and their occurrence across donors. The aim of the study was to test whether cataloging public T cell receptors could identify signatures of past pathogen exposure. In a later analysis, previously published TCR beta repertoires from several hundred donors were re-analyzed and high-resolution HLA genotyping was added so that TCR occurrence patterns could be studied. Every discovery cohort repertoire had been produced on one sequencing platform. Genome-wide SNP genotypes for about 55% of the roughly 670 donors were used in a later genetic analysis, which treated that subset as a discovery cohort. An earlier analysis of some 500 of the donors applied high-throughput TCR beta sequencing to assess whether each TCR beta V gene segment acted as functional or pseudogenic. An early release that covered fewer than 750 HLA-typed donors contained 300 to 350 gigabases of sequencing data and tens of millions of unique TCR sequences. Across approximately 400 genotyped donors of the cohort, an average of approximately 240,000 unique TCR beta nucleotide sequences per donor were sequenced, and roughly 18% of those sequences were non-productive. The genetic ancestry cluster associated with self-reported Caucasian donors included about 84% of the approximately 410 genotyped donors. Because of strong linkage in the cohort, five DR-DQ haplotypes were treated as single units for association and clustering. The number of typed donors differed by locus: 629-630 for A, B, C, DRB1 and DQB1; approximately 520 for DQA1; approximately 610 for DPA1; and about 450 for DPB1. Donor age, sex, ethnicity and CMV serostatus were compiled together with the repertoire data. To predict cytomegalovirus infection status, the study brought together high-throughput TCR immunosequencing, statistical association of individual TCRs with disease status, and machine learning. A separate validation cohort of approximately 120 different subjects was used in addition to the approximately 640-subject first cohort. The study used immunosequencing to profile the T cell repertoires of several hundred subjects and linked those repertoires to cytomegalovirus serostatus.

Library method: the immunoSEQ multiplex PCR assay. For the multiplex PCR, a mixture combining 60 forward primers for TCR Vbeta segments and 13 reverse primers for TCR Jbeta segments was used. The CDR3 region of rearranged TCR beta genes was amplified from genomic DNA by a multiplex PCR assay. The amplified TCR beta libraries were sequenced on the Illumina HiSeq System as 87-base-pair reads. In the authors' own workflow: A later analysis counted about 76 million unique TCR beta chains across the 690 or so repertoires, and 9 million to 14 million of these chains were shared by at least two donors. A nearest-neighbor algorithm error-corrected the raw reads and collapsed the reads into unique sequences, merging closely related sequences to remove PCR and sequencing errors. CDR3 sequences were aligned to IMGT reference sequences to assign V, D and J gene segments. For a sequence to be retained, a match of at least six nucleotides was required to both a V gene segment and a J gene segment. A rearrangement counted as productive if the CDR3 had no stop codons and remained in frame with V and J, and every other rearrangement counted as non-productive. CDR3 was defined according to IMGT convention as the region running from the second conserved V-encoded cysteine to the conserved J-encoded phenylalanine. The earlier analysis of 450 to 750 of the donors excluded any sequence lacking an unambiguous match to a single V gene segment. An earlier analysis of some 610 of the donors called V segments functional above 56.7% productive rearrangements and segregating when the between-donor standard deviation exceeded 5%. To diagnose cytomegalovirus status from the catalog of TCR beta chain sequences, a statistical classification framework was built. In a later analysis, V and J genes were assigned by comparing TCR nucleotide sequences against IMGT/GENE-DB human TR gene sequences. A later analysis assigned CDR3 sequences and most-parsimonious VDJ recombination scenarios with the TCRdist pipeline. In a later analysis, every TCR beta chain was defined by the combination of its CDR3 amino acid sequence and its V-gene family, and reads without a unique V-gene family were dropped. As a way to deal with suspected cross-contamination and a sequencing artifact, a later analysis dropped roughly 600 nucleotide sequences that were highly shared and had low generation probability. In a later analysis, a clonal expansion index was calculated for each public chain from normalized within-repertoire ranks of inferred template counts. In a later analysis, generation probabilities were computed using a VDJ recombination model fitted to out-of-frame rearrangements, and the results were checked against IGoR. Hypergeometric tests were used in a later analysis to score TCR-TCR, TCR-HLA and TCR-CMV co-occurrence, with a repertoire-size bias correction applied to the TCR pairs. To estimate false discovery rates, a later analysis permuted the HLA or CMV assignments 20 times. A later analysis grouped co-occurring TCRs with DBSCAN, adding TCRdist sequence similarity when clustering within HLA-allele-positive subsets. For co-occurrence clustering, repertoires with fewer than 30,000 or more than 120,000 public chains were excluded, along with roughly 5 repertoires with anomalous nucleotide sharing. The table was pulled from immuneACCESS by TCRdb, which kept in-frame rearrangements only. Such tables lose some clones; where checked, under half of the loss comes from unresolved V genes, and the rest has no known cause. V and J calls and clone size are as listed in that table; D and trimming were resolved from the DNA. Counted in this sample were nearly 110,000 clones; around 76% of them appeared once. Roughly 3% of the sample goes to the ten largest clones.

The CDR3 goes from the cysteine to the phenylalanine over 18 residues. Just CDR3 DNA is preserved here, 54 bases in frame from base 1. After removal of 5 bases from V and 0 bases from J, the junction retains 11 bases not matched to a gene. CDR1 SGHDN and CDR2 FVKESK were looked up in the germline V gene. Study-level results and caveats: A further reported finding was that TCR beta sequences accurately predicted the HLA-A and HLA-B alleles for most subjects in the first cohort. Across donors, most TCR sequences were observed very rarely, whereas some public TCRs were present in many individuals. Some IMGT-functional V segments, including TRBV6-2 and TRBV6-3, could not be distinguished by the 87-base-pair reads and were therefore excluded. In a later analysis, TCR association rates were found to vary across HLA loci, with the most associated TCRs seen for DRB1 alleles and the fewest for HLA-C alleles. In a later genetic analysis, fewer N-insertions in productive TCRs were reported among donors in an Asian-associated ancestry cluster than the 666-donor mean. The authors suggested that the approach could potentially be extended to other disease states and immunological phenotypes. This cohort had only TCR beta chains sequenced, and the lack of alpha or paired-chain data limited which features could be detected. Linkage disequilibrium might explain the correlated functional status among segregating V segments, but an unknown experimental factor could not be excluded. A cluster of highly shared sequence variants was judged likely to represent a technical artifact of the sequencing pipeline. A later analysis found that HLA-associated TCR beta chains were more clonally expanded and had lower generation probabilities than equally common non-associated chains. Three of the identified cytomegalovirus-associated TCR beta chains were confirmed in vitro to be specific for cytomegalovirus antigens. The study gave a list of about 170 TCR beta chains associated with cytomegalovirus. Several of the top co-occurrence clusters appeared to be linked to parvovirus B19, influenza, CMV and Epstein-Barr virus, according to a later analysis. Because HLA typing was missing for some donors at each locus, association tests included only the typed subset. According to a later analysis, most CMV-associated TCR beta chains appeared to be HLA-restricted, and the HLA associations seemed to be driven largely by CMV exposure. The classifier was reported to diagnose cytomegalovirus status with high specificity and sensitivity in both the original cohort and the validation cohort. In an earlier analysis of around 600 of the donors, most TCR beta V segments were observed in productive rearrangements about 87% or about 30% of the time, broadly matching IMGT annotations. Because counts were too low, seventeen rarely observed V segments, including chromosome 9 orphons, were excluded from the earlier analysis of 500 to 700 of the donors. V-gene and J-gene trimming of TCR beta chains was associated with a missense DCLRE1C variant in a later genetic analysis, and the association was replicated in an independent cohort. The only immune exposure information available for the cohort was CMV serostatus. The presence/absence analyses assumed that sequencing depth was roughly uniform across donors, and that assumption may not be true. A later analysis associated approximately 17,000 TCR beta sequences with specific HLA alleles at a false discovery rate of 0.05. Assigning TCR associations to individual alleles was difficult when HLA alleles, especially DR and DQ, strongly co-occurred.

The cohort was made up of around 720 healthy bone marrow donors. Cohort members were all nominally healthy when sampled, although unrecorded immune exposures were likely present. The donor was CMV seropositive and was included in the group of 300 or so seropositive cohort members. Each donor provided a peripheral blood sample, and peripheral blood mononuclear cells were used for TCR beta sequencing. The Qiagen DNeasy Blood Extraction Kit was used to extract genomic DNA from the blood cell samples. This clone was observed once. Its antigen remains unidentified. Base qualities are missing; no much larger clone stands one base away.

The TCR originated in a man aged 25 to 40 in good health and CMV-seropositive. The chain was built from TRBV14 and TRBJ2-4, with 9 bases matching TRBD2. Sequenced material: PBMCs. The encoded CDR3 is CASSGGLAPDLAKNIQYF. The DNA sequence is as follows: TGTGCCAGCAGCGGGGGACTAGCCCCCGACTTAGCCAAAAACATTCAGTACTTC.